The clone carrying this TCR beta chain has a count of ten or more. A junction boundary mismatches the germline segment, possibly from a read error. TCR alpha and beta CDR3 regions were amplified from RNA using iRepertoire nested multiplex PCR. TCRdb re-derived calls from the multiplex PCR reads in MiXCR, one entry per CDR3 protein. The repertoire includes approximately 400,000 distinct CDR3 sequences, roughly two fifths of them detected once, and approximately 12% sits in the top ten. This CDR3 has 10 amino acids. The germline CDR1 and CDR2 sequences are MNHNS and SASEGT. The data belong to a study of glioma-infiltrating T cells.

This receptor was taken from a human donor with low-grade glioma or glioblastoma, undergoing nonglioma brain surgery, or in good health (not recorded which). The genes are TRBV6-1 and TRBJ1-1, with D uncertain. The sequenced material came from glioma tissue, nonneoplastic brain tissue, or PBMCs (not recorded which). The CDR3 loop reads CASRYVTETF. The DNA of the CDR3 is TGTGCCAGCAGATACGTTACAGAGACCTTT.